The rows below give T cell receptor beta chains drawn from one sample of a study of CD8 T cells in ankylosing spondylitis. Each CDR3 protein gets one entry after TCRdb re-called the 5' RACE reads with MiXCR. The table has about 400,000 distinct CDR3 sequences, 20% to 25% seen once. Material for sequencing was blood, either unsorted or a sorted T cell fraction (not recorded which). The receptors come from a male donor with ankylosing spondylitis or in good health (not recorded which). Each CDR3 is given with its conserved first and last residue. The order of the fields is D gene, V gene, CDR3 length, J gene, clone size, CDR3 DNA, CDR3 protein. A D gene is named only where the DNA matches it firmly. Size is omitted from some rows. Given values are once, few, many or a class for expanded clones.

D gene: NA
V gene: TRBV7-9
CDR3 length: 11
J gene: TRBJ2-7
clone size: NA
CDR3 DNA: TGTGCCAGCAGCCCCCTTGTCGAGCAGTACTTC
CDR3 protein: CASSPLVEQYF

D gene: NA
V gene: TRBV7-3
CDR3 length: 13
J gene: TRBJ1-1
clone size: few
CDR3 DNA: TGTGCCAGCAGCTTTTTATTAGGGGACGAAGCTTTCTTT
CDR3 protein: CASSFLLGDEAFF

D gene: NA
V gene: TRBV27
CDR3 length: 13
J gene: TRBJ2-3
clone size: NA
CDR3 DNA: TGTGCCAGCAGTTTAGTATCCGCAGATACGCAGTATTTT
CDR3 protein: CASSLVSADTQYF

D gene: NA
V gene: TRBV28
CDR3 length: 18
J gene: TRBJ2-4
clone size: NA
CDR3 DNA: TGTGCCAGCAGTTTCGACTACCAAAATACGGTAGCCAAAAACATTCAGTACTTC
CDR3 protein: CASSFDYQNTVAKNIQYF

D gene: NA
V gene: TRBV27
CDR3 length: 18
J gene: TRBJ2-1
clone size: few
CDR3 DNA: TGTGCCAGCAGTCCCTCCCCTCGGGCAATGAGCTCCTACAATGAGCAGTTCTTC
CDR3 protein: CASSPSPRAMSSYNEQFF

D gene: NA
V gene: TRBV5-1
CDR3 length: 15
J gene: TRBJ2-7
clone size: few
CDR3 DNA: TGCGCCAGCAGCTTGCTGGAGGGATGGGCCTACGAGCAGTACTTC
CDR3 protein: CASSLLEGWAYEQYF

D gene: NA
V gene: TRBV11-2
CDR3 length: 14
J gene: TRBJ2-1
clone size: few
CDR3 DNA: TGTGCCAGCAGCTTAGGTGGACGATACAATGAGCAGTTCTTC
CDR3 protein: CASSLGGRYNEQFF

D gene: NA
V gene: TRBV20-1
CDR3 length: 13
J gene: TRBJ2-3
clone size: NA
CDR3 DNA: TGCAGTGCTAGAGTCTGGGGCACAGATACGCAGTATTTT
CDR3 protein: CSARVWGTDTQYF

D gene: NA
V gene: TRBV7-9
CDR3 length: 14
J gene: TRBJ2-7
clone size: once
CDR3 DNA: TGTGCCAGCAGCCCGGTGTCGACAGGTTCCGAGCAGTACTTC
CDR3 protein: CASSPVSTGSEQYF

D gene: NA
V gene: TRBV11-2
CDR3 length: 17
J gene: TRBJ2-1
clone size: NA
CDR3 DNA: TGTGCCAGCAGCTTAGAAGTGTGGGGGAGCTCCTACAATGAGCAGTTCTTC
CDR3 protein: CASSLEVWGSSYNEQFF

D gene: NA
V gene: TRBV12-3/TRBV12-4
CDR3 length: 12
J gene: TRBJ2-7
clone size: many
CDR3 DNA: TGTGCCAGCAGCGGGGCCAGTTACGAGCAGTACTTC
CDR3 protein: CASSGASYEQYF

D gene: NA
V gene: TRBV21-1
CDR3 length: 14
J gene: TRBJ2-1
clone size: NA
CDR3 DNA: TGTGCCAGCAGCCCCACGGGCAGTATGAATGAGCAGTTCTTC
CDR3 protein: CASSPTGSMNEQFF

D gene: TRBD2
V gene: TRBV29-1
CDR3 length: 16
J gene: TRBJ2-5
clone size: few
CDR3 DNA: TGCAGCGCCGAGGGTGACGGACTAGCACCGCAAGAGACCCAGTACTTC
CDR3 protein: CSAEGDGLAPQETQYF

D gene: NA
V gene: TRBV7-9
CDR3 length: 14
J gene: TRBJ2-7
clone size: few
CDR3 DNA: TGTGCCAGCAGCCGAGGGGGGCTCCCCTACGAGCAGTACTTC
CDR3 protein: CASSRGGLPYEQYF

D gene: NA
V gene: TRBV4-2
CDR3 length: 16
J gene: TRBJ1-2
clone size: few
CDR3 DNA: TGTGCCAGCAGCCAAGAGTGGCAGGCCCCTAACTATGGCTACACCTTC
CDR3 protein: CASSQEWQAPNYGYTF

D gene: NA
V gene: TRBV5-6
CDR3 length: 16
J gene: TRBJ2-7
clone size: NA
CDR3 DNA: TGTGCCAGCAGCTTGATCTCGAGAGGGGCGGCCTACGAGCAGTACTTC
CDR3 protein: CASSLISRGAAYEQYF

D gene: TRBD1
V gene: TRBV11-1
CDR3 length: 16
J gene: TRBJ2-1
clone size: few
CDR3 DNA: TGTGCCAGCAGCTTAGGTTGGGACAGTAATTACAATGAGCAGTTCTTC
CDR3 protein: CASSLGWDSNYNEQFF

D gene: TRBD2
V gene: TRBV10-2
CDR3 length: 16
J gene: TRBJ2-3
clone size: few
CDR3 DNA: TGCGCCAGCAGCGGAGGCGACGGGGGGGGCCCTGATACGCAGTATTTT
CDR3 protein: CASSGGDGGGPDTQYF

D gene: NA
V gene: TRBV7-2
CDR3 length: 14
J gene: TRBJ2-7
clone size: NA
CDR3 DNA: TGTGCCAGCAGCTTTGCGGGCGGCACCTACGAGCAGTACTTC
CDR3 protein: CASSFAGGTYEQYF

D gene: NA
V gene: TRBV4-1
CDR3 length: 15
J gene: TRBJ1-1
clone size: NA
CDR3 DNA: TGCGCCAGCAGCCAAGCTGGGTCCTGGGGCACTGAAGCTTTCTTT
CDR3 protein: CASSQAGSWGTEAFF

D gene: NA
V gene: TRBV5-6
CDR3 length: 14
J gene: TRBJ2-3
clone size: few
CDR3 DNA: TGTGCCAGCAGCTTGGTTGTCTCCACAGATACGCAGTATTTT
CDR3 protein: CASSLVVSTDTQYF

D gene: NA
V gene: TRBV6-1
CDR3 length: 13
J gene: TRBJ2-7
clone size: few
CDR3 DNA: TGTGCCAGCACCCAGGCCCGCTCCTACGAGCAGTACTTC
CDR3 protein: CASTQARSYEQYF

D gene: TRBD1
V gene: TRBV28
CDR3 length: 14
J gene: TRBJ1-1
clone size: few
CDR3 DNA: TGTGCCAGCAGTTTCGACAGGGAAAACACTGAAGCTTTCTTT
CDR3 protein: CASSFDRENTEAFF

D gene: NA
V gene: TRBV3-1
CDR3 length: 15
J gene: TRBJ2-7
clone size: NA
CDR3 DNA: TGTGCCAGCAGCCAGGAGAGACGGTTTCCCTACGAGCAGTACTTC
CDR3 protein: CASSQERRFPYEQYF